Below, 21 T cell receptor beta chains from the same sample are listed, as sequenced in a study of cytomegalovirus exposure and HLA in healthy donors. PCR employed 60 Vbeta and 13 Jbeta primers. The repertoire was sequenced with immunoSEQ multiplex PCR; TCRdb's copy has only in-frame clones and lacks some. The sample contains 100,000 to 150,000 clones, 70% to 85% of which appear only once. The sample comprised PBMCs. These receptors were taken from a boy younger than 10 in good health and CMV-seronegative.

Points on this clone: One end of the junction is discordant with germline, which a read error may explain. The J gene is TRBJ1-4, the V gene TRBV7-9; D is ambiguous. CDR1 and CDR2 (germline): SEHNR, FQNEAQ (reference sequence). The CDR3 has 15 amino acids. CDR3 DNA sequence: TGTTCCAGCAGCTTGCTAACGGCAACTAATGAAAAACTGTTTTTT. Its translation: CSSSLLTATNEKLFF.

V gene TRBV6-1 combines with J gene TRBJ1-1; a possible D gene is TRBD1 (5 bases). V gave up 7 bases and J gave up 0 bases, with 12 bases separating them. Per germline, CDR1 MNHNS and CDR2 SASEGT. The CDR3 sequence is 14 residues long. The CDR3 loop is CASMPGRMNTEAFF. The CDR3 DNA is TGTGCCAGCATGCCAGGGCGCATGAACACTGAAGCTTTCTTT.

Details on this clone: At one end the junction does not follow the germline gene, possibly because of a read error. The chain is built from TRBV2 and TRBJ2-5, with TRBD1 identical over 7 bases. The CDR3 is 17 residues long. Germline lookup yields CDR1 SNHLY and CDR2 FYNNEI. The CDR3 DNA follows: TGTGCCATCACCAAGGGGGCCCCCGAGGCAAACCAGGAGACCCAGTACTTC. This gives the protein CAITKGAPEANQETQYF.

The gene calls are TRBV6-5 and TRBJ1-1, with D maybe TRBD1 (6 bases). Looked up from germline, CDR1 is MNHEY and CDR2 is SVGAGI. The V end lost 2 bases, the J end lost 4 bases, and 14 bases lay between the germline ends. The CDR3 totals 15 residues. For the CDR3, the DNA is TGTGCCAGCAGTTACGAATGGGGGCAGCCCACTGAAGCTTTCTTT. This translates into CASSYEWGQPTEAFF.

A single count supports this clone. V is TRBV9 and J is TRBJ2-1; weak D call: TRBD1 (5 bases). The V gene's germline CDR1 is SGDLS and CDR2 YYNGEE. The CDR3 runs to 16 residues. The V end was cut by 0 bases, the J end by 8 bases, with 18 bases between. The CDR3 loop reads CASSVGGTGVGDEQFF. The DNA of the CDR3 is TGTGCCAGCAGCGTAGGGGGCACTGGGGTTGGGGATGAGCAGTTCTTC. The whole variable domain, filled in from reference TRBV9 and TRBJ2-1, reads DSGVTQTPKHLITATGQRVTLRCSPRSGDLSVYWYQQSLDQGLQFLIQYYNGEERAKGNILERFSAQQFPDLHSELNLSSLELGDSALYFCASSVGGTGVGDEQFFGPGTRLTVL.

This clone was seen once. The J gene is TRBJ1-2, the V gene TRBV14; D perhaps matches TRBD1 (6 bases). The CDR3 covers 16 residues. Per the germline V gene, CDR1 is SGHDN and CDR2 is FVKESK. The V end lost 0 bases, the J end lost 9 bases, and 20 bases lay between the germline ends. CDR3 sequence reads: CASSQEDGGQIWSYTF. CDR3 DNA sequence: TGTGCCAGCAGCCAAGAGGACGGGGGGCAGATATGGAGCTACACCTTC.

The rearrangement links TRBV19 to TRBJ2-5, with TRBD2 identical over 12 bases. The CDR3 is made up of 15 amino acids. V gave up 7 bases and J gave up 1 base; unmatched junction bases: 4. Germline CDR1 LNHDA, CDR2 SQIVND (reference sequence). In DNA form, the CDR3 reads TGTGCCAGTACCCGGACTAGCGGGGTCCAAGAGACCCAGTACTTC. It encodes CASTRTSGVQETQYF.

V and J are TRBV5-1 and TRBJ1-1; D is possibly TRBD1 (5 bases). The germline gives CDR1 SGHRS, CDR2 YFSETQ. The ends were cut back, 0 bases at V and 11 bases at J, with 29 bases in the middle. The CDR3 runs 18 residues. Written as DNA, the CDR3 is TGCGCCAGCAGCTTGGATCCGAATCCCCCGACAGAACCAGGCTCCGCTTTCTTT. This encodes CASSLDPNPPTEPGSAFF.

The genes are TRBV19 and TRBJ2-4; D perhaps matches TRBD2 (5 bases). The germline gives CDR1 LNHDA, CDR2 SQIVND (reference sequence). The CDR3 consists of 17 residues. V lost 0 bases to trimming and J lost 0 bases, with 12 bases between them. The DNA for the CDR3 is TGTGCCAGTAGTATAGATACGACGGGAATAGCCAAAAACATTCAGTACTTC. This gives the protein CASSIDTTGIAKNIQYF.

The chain employs TRBV11-3 and TRBJ2-3, with D unresolved. V was trimmed by 5 bases and J by 6 bases, leaving 9 bases between them. The length of the CDR3 is 12 residues. In germline, CDR1 is SGHNT, CDR2 YENEEA. CDR3 coding DNA: TGTGCCAGCAGCGCACACGTGGATACGCAGTATTTT. It yields the protein CASSAHVDTQYF. Combining the CDR3 with reference TRBV11-3 and TRBJ2-3 gives the whole variable domain EAGVVQSPRYKIIEKKQPVAFWCNPISGHNTLYWYLQNLGQGPELLIRYENEEAVDDSQLPKDRFSAERLKGVDSTLKIQPAELGDSAVYLCASSAHVDTQYFGPGTRLTVL.

V usage is TRBV29-1 and J usage is TRBJ1-1, with D unclear. Trimming removed 3 bases at V and 0 bases at J, with 8 bases between. The CDR3 loop spans 13 amino acids. Germline CDR1 and CDR2: SQVTM and ANQGSEA. CDR3 nucleotide sequence: TGCAGCGTTGATAGCATCCTGAACACTGAAGCTTTCTTT. It is translated as CSVDSILNTEAFF. Full variable domain (remainder filled in from reference TRBV29-1 and TRBJ1-1): SAVISQKPSRDICQRGTSLTIQCQVDSQVTMMFWYRQQPGQSLTLIATANQGSEATYESGFVIDKFPISRPNLTFSTLTVSNMSPEDSSIYLCSVDSILNTEAFFGQGTRLTVV.

The chain joins TRBV6-5 to TRBJ2-7; TRBD2 matches at 8 bases. This CDR3 is built from 15 residues. V gave up 2 bases and J gave up 2 bases; unmatched junction bases: 5. Germline assignment: CDR1 MNHEY and CDR2 SVGAGI. The CDR3 reads CASSYRAGGPYEQYF. In DNA, the CDR3 is TGTGCCAGCAGTTACAGGGCGGGGGGCCCCTACGAGCAGTACTTC.

V gene TRBV2 combines with J gene TRBJ1-2; TRBD1 aligns across 7 bases. Per germline, CDR1 SNHLY and CDR2 FYNNEI. With V trimmed by 6 bases and J by 7 bases, 8 bases remained unmatched. This CDR3 spans 13 amino acids. The CDR3 here is CASSSDRVRGYTF. CDR3 in DNA: TGTGCCAGCAGCTCCGACAGGGTACGTGGCTACACCTTC.

The rearrangement links TRBV21-1 to TRBJ2-7; TRBD2 was called by the table and not checked on the DNA. TRBV21-1 is listed as a pseudogene. The CDR3 has 13 amino acids. CDR3 bases: TGTGCCAGCAGCCCAACTAGCTCCTACGAGCGGTACGTC. Protein product: CASSPTSSYERYV.

The gene calls are TRBV15 and TRBJ1-5, with 9 nucleotides matching TRBD1. The CDR3 loop spans 16 amino acids. V lost 0 bases and J lost 6; bases outside the gene matches: 6. Germline-derived CDR1 and CDR2 are LNHNV and YYDKDF (reference sequence). The CDR3, as DNA: TGTGCCACCAGCAGAGAGACGGGACAGGGTGGTCAGCCCCAGCATTTT. It is translated as CATSRETGQGGQPQHF.

V is TRBV28 and J is TRBJ1-2; 7 bases fit TRBD1. In germline, CDR1 is MDHEN, CDR2 SYDVKM. Trimming took 5 bases from V and 4 from J; bases not matched to a gene: 13. The CDR3 totals 16 residues. The CDR3 is CASSPPGRTGVYGYTF. The CDR3 DNA reads TGTGCCAGCAGTCCCCCTGGGCGAACAGGGGTCTATGGCTACACCTTC.

This rearrangement joins TRBV19 to TRBJ2-2; D might be TRBD2 (5 bases). V was pared by 4 bases and J by 2 bases, with 14 bases between. This CDR3 has 16 residues. Germline loops: CDR1 LNHDA, CDR2 SQIVND (reference sequence). Written as DNA, the CDR3 is TGTGCCAGTAGTACTAGGTCGGGAAAAAACACCGGGGAGCTGTTTTTT. Protein: CASSTRSGKNTGELFF.

The chain combines TRBV30 with TRBJ2-4; 10 bases line up with TRBD1. CDR1 and CDR2 (germline): GTSNPN, SVGIG (reference sequence). This CDR3 comprises 14 residues. V lost 5 bases and J lost 3; bases outside the gene matches: 4. The CDR3 here is CAWGGDRGKNIQYF. The CDR3 DNA reads as TGTGCCTGGGGGGGGGACAGGGGCAAAAACATTCAGTACTTC.

The chain uses TRBV5-1 and TRBJ1-4; D is perhaps TRBD1 (6 bases). Trimming cost V 4 bases and J 5 bases, with 12 bases left between them. Germline CDR1 is SGHRS and CDR2 is YFSETQ. This CDR3 region has 14 residues. CDR3 residues: CASSLGQMNEKLFF. The DNA of the CDR3 is TGCGCCAGCAGCCTCGGACAGATGAATGAAAAACTGTTTTTT.

This clone came up a few times. V usage is TRBV5-4 and J usage is TRBJ2-1, with 9 positions matching TRBD2. V lost 5 bases and J lost 4; bases outside the gene matches: 7. Germline V gene lookup returns CDR1 SGHNT and CDR2 YYREEE (reference sequence). This CDR3 comprises 15 residues. CDR3 coding DNA: TGTGCCAGCAGTTCTAGCGGGATGTCGTACAATGAGCAGTTCTTC. Translated, it gives CASSSSGMSYNEQFF.

The genes are TRBV25-1 and TRBJ1-2; TRBD1 aligns across 7 bases. With 4 bases clipped from V and 4 bases from J, the junction kept 12 bases outside the gene matches. The CDR3 runs 16 residues. Germline lookup yields CDR1 MGHDK and CDR2 SYGVNS. CDR3 nucleotide sequence: TGTGCCAGCAGTGCTAGGGACAGAAGAAATCTCTATGGCTACACCTTC. Translated, it gives CASSARDRRNLYGYTF.